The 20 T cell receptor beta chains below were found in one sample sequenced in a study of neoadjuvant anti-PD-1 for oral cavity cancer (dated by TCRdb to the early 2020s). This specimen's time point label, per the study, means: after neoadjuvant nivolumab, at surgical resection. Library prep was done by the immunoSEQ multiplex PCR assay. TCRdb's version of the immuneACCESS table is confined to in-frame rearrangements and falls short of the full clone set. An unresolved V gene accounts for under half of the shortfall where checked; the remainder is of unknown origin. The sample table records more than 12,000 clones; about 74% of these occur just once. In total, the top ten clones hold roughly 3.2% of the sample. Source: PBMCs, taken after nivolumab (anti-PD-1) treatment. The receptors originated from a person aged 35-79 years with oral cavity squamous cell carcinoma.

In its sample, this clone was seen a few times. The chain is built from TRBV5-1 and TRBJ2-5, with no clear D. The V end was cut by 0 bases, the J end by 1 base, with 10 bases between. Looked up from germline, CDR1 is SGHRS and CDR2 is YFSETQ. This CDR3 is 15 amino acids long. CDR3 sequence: CASSLVSGIQETQYF. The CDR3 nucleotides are TGCGCCAGCAGCTTGGTGAGTGGGATCCAAGAGACCCAGTACTTC. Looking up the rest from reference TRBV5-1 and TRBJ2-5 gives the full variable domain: KAGVTQTPRYLIKTRGQQVTLSCSPISGHRSVSWYQQTPGQGLQFLFEYFSETQRNKGNFPGRFSGRQFSNSRSEMNVSTLELGDSALYLCASSLVSGIQETQYFGPGTRLLVL.

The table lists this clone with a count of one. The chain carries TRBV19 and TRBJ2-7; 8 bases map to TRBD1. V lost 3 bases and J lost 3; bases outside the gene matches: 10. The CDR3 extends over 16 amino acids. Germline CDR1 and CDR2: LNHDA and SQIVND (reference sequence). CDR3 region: CASSIRGQGALYEQYF. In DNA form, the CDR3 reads TGTGCCAGTAGTATTCGCGGACAGGGCGCGCTCTACGAGCAGTACTTC.

The CDR3 loop is CASSIGHGSYNEQFF. The CDR3 DNA follows: TGTGCCAGTAGTATTGGCCACGGTTCCTACAATGAGCAGTTCTTC. This chain connects TRBV19 to TRBJ2-1; the D is unclear. CDR1 LNHDA and CDR2 SQIVND come from the germline V gene (reference sequence). The CDR3 length is 15 residues. Trimming removed 3 bases from V and 1 base from J, with 10 bases in between.

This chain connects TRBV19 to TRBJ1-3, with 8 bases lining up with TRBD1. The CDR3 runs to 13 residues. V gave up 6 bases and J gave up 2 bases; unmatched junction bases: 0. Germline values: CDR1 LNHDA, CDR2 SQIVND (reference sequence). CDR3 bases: TGTGCCAGTAGGACAGGGGCTGGAAACACCATATATTTT. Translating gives CASRTGAGNTIYF.

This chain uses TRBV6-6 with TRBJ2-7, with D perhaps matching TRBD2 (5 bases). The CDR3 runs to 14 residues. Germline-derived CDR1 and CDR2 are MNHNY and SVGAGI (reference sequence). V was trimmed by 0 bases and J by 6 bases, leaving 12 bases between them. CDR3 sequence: CASSYSLDKSEQYF. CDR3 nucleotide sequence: TGTGCCAGCAGTTACTCACTAGACAAGAGCGAGCAGTACTTC.

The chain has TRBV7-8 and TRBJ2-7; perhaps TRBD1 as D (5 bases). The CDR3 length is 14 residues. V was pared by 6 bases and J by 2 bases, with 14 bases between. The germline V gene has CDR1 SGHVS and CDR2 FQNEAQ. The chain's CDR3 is CASSFDSLTYEQYF. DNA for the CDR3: TGTGCCAGCAGTTTTGACAGTTTAACCTACGAGCAGTACTTC.

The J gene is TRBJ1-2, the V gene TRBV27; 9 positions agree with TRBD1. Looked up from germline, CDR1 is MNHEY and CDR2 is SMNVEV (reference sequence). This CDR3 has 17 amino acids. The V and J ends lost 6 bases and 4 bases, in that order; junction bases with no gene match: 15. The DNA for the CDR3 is TGTGCCAGCAGCATAGTGGGACAGGGCTCATTGCCCTATGGCTACACCTTC. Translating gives CASSIVGQGSLPYGYTF.

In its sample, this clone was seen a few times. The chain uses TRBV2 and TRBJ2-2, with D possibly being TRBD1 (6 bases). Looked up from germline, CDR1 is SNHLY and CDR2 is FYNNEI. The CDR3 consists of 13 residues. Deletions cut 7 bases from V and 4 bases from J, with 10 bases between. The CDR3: CASTDRPTGELFF. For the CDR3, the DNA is TGTGCCAGCACCGACAGGCCCACCGGGGAGCTGTTTTTT.

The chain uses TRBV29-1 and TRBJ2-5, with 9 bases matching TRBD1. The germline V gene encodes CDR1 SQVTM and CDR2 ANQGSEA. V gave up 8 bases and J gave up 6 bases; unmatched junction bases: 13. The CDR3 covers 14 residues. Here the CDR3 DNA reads TGCAGCTCTGGAGGGGGACAGGGTTTGAAGACCCAGTACTTC. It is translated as CSSGGGQGLKTQYF.

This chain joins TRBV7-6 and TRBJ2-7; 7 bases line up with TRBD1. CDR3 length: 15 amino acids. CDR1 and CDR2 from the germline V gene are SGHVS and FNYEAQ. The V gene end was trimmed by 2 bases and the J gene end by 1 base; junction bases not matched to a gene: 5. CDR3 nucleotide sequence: TGTGCCAGCAGCTTACACCAGGGACAGTCCTACGAGCAGTACTTC. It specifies CASSLHQGQSYEQYF. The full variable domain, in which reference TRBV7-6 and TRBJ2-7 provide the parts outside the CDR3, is GAGVSQSPRYKVTKRGQDVALRCDPISGHVSLYWYRQALGQGPEFLTYFNYEAQQDKSGLPNDRFSAERPEGSISTLTIQRTEQRDSAMYRCASSLHQGQSYEQYFGPGTRLTVT.

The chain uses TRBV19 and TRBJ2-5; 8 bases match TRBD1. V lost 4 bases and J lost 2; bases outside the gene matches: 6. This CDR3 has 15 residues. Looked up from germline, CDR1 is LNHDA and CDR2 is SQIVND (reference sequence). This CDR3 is CASSTQRTGQETQYF. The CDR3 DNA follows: TGTGCCAGTAGTACTCAAAGGACAGGGCAAGAGACCCAGTACTTC. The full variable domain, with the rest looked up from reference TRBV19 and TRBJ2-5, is DGGITQSPKYLFRKEGQNVTLSCEQNLNHDAMYWYRQDPGQGLRLIYYSQIVNDFQKGDIAEGYSVSREKKESFPLTVTSAQKNPTAFYLCASSTQRTGQETQYFGPGTRLLVL.

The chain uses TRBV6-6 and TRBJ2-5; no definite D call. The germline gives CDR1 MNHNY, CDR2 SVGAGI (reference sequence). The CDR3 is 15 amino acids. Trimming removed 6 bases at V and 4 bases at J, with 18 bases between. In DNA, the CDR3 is TGTGCCAGCAGCGGCCAAAGTGGGTTTGGAGAGACCCAGTACTTC. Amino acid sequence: CASSGQSGFGETQYF.

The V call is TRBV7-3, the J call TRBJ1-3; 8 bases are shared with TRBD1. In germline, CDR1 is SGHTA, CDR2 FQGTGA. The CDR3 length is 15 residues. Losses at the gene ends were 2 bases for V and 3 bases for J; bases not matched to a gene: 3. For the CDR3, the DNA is TGTGCCAGCAGCTTAGACAGGGGCCTTGGAAACACCATATATTTT. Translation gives CASSLDRGLGNTIYF.

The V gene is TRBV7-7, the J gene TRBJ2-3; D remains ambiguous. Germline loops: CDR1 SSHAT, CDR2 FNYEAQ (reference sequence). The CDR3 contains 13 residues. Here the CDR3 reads CASLSRVGDTQYF. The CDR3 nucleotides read TGTGCTAGCCTCTCCCGGGTGGGAGATACGCAGTATTTT.

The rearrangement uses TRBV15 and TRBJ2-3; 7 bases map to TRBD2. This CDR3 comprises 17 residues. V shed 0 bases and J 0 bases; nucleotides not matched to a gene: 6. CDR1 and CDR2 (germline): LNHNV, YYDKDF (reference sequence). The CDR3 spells CATSRDRRETSTDTQYF. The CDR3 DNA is TGTGCCACCAGCAGAGATAGGCGGGAGACGAGCACAGATACGCAGTATTTT.

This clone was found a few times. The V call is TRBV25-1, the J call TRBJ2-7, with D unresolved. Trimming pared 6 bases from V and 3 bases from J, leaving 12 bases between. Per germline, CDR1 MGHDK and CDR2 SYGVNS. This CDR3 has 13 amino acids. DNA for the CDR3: TGTGCCAGCAGCCTTGGACCTGACTACGAGCAGTACTTC. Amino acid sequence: CASSLGPDYEQYF.

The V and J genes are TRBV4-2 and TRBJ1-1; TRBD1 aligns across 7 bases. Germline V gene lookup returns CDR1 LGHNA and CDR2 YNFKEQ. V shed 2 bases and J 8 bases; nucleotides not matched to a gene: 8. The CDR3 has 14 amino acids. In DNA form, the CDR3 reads TGTGCCAGCAGCCAAACATCGACAGGGTCAGAAGCTTTCTTT. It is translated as CASSQTSTGSEAFF.

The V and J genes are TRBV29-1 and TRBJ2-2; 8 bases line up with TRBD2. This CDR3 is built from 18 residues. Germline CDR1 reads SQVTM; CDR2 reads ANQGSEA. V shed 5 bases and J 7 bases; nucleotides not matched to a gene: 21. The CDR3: CSVRRGTYPSGLVGELFF. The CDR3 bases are TGCAGCGTTAGGCGGGGGACCTATCCTAGCGGGTTGGTCGGGGAGCTGTTTTTT.

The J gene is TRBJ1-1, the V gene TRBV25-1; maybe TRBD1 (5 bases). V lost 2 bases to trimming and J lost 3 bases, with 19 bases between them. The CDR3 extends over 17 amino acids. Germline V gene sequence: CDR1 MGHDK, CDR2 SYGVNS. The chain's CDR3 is CASSEIGLQGGYTEAFF. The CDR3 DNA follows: TGTGCCAGCAGTGAAATCGGCCTCCAGGGCGGCTACACTGAAGCTTTCTTT.

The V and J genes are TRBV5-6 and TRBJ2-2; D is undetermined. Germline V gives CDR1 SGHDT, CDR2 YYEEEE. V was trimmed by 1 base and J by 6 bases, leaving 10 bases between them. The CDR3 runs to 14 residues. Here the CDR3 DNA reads TGTGCCAGCAGCTTGCCTTGGGGTCCCGGGGAGCTGTTTTTT. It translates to CASSLPWGPGELFF.